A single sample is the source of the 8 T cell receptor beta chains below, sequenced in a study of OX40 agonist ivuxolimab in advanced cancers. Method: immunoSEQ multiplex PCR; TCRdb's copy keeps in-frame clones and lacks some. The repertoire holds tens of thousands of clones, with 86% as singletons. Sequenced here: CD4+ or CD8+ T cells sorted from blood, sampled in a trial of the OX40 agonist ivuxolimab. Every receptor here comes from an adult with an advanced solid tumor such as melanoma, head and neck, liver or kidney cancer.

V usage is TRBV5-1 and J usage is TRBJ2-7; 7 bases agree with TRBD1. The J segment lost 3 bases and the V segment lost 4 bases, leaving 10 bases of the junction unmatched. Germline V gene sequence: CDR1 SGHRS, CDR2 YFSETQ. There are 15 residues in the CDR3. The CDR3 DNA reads TGCGCCAGCAGCCAGTTGGGGACAGAGAGCTACGAGCAGTACTTC. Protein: CASSQLGTESYEQYF.

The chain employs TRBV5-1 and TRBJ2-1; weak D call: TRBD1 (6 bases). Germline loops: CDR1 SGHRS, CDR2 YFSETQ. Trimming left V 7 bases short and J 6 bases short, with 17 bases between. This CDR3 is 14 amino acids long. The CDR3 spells CASEEGTRGNEQFF. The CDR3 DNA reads TGCGCCAGCGAAGAGGGGACAAGGGGCAATGAGCAGTTCTTC.

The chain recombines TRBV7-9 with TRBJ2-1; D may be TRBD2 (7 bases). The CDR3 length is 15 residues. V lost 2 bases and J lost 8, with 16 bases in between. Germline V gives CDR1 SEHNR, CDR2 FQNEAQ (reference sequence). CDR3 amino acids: CASSLSLAEGDEQFF. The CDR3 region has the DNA TGTGCCAGCAGCTTATCCCTAGCGGAGGGGGATGAGCAGTTCTTC.

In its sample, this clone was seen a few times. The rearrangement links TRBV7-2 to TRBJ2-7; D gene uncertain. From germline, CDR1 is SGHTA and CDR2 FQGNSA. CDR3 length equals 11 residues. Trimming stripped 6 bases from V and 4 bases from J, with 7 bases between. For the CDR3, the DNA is TGTGCCAGCAGTCCAAATTACGAGCAGTACTTC. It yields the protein CASSPNYEQYF.

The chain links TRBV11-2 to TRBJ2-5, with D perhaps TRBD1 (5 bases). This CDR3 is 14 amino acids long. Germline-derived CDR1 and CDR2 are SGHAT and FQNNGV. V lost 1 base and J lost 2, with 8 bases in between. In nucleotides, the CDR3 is TGTGCCAGCAGCTTAGGGGCAGGGCAAGAGACCCAGTACTTC. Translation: CASSLGAGQETQYF. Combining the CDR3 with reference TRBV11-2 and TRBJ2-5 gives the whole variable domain EAGVAQSPRYKIIEKRQSVAFWCNPISGHATLYWYQQILGQGPKLLIQFQNNGVVDDSQLPKDRFSAERLKGVDSTLKIQPAKLEDSAVYLCASSLGAGQETQYFGPGTRLLVL.

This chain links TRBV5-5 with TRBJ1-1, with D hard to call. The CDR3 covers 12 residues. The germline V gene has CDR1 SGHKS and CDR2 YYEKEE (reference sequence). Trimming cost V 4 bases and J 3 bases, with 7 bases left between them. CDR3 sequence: CASSAEYTEAFF. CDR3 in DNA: TGTGCCAGCAGCGCGGAGTACACTGAAGCTTTCTTT.

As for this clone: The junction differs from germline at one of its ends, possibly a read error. The CDR3, as DNA: TGTGCCAGCAGCGTAGCCCTAGCGGGGTCCTACAATGAGCAGTTCTTC. Its translation: CASSVALAGSYNEQFF. J is TRBJ2-1 and V is TRBV11-1; 9 bases align to TRBD2. The CDR3 contains 16 residues. Germline lookup yields CDR1 SGHAT and CDR2 FQDESV (reference sequence).

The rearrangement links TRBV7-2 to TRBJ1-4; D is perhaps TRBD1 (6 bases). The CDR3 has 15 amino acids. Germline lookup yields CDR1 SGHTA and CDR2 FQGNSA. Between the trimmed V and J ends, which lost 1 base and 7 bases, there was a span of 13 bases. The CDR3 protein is CASSLGGASGEKLFF. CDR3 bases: TGTGCCAGCAGCTTAGGGGGGGCCTCGGGTGAAAAACTGTTTTTT.